This T cell receptor beta chain was recovered during a study of blood T cell repertoires in COVID-19. Study-wide background: Samples came from the United States, Italy and Spain, spanning acute and convalescent COVID-19.

TCRdb keeps only in-frame clones here, not all; method: immunoSEQ multiplex PCR. This table holds 55,000 to 70,000 clones, approximately 89% found once. The receptor's source is a man aged 55 to 70 with acute or convalescent COVID-19. The material sequenced was peripheral blood.

This chain's CDR3 is CASSVGTGYYNEQFF. CDR3 in DNA: TGTGCCAGCAGCGTCGGGACAGGTTATTACAATGAGCAGTTCTTC. The rearrangement uses TRBV9 and TRBJ2-1; 8 bases match TRBD1. The CDR3 contains 15 residues. Trimming cost V 2 bases and J 4 bases; bases outside gene matches: 5. The germline gives CDR1 SGDLS, CDR2 YYNGEE.